This entry is about one T cell receptor beta chain. Its cognate antigen is unknown. The sample comes from a study of cytomegalovirus exposure and HLA in healthy donors. PCR involved 60 Vbeta and 13 Jbeta primers. This table comes from immunoSEQ multiplex PCR, and its TCRdb copy is limited to in-frame clones, with some not included. The repertoire holds fewer than 250,000 clones, with approximately 86% as singletons. The V gene lost 5 bases and the J gene lost 2 bases, with 6 bases spanning the gap. The CDR3 is 13 amino acids. The germline gives CDR1 SGHTA, CDR2 FQGNSA. Overall study results and limits: Looking again later, the authors saw that most CMV-associated TCR beta chains seemed HLA-restricted.

Sequenced sample: PBMCs. The TCR was taken from a woman under 30 in good health and CMV-seronegative. The rearrangement joins TRBV7-2 to TRBJ2-2; no definite D call. The CDR3 bases are TGTGCCAGCAGCCCCTACAACACCGGGGAGCTGTTTTTT. Amino acid sequence: CASSPYNTGELFF.